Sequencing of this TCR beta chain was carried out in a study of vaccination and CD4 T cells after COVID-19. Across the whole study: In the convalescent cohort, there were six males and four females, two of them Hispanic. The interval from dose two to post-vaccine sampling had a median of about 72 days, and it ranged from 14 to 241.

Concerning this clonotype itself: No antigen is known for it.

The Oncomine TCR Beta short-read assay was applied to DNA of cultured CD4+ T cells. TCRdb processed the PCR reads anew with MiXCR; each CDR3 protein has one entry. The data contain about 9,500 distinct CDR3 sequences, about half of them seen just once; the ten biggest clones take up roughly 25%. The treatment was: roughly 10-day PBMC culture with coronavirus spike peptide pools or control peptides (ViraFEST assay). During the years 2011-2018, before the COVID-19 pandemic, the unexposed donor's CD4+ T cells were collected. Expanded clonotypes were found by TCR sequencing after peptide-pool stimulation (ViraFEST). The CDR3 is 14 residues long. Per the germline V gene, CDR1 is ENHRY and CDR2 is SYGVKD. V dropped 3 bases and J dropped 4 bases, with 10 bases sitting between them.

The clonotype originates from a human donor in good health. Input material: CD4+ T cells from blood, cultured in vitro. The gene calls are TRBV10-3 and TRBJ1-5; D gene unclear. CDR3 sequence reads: CAISDTRDNQPQHF. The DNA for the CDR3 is TGTGCCATCAGTGATACAAGGGATAATCAGCCCCAGCATTTT.